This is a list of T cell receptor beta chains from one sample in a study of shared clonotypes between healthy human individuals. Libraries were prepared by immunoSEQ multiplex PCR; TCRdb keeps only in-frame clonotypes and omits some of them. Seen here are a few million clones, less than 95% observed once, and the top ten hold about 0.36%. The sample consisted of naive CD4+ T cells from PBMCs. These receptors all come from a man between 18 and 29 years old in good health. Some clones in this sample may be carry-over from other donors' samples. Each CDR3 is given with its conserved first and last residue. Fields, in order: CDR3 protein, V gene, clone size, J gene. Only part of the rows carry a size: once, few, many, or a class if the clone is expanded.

CDR3: CASSLDRNTGELFF; V: TRBV5-4; size: NA; J: TRBJ2-2
CDR3: CAWSPGQLNEAFF; V: TRBV30; size: NA; J: TRBJ1-1
CDR3: CASSKPQQEPGYGYTF; V: TRBV7-8; size: NA; J: TRBJ1-2
CDR3: CASSSRPGGMNTEAFF; V: TRBV28; size: NA; J: TRBJ1-1
CDR3: CASSLATGSTEAFF; V: TRBV5-1; size: NA; J: TRBJ1-1
CDR3: CASNRAGEQFF; V: TRBV7-9; size: NA; J: TRBJ2-1
CDR3: CASSLTRSWAGNTIYF; V: TRBV10-2; size: NA; J: TRBJ1-3
CDR3: CAISAWGRDEQYF; V: TRBV10-3; size: NA; J: TRBJ2-7
CDR3: CASSYGGGAGNTIYF; V: TRBV6-5; size: NA; J: TRBJ1-3
CDR3: CASSLGQATFLPDTQYF; V: TRBV7-9; size: NA; J: TRBJ2-3
CDR3: CASSRDSYGYTF; V: TRBV9; size: NA; J: TRBJ1-2
CDR3: CASSLLPSGLWEQYF; V: TRBV7-3; size: NA; J: TRBJ2-7
CDR3: CASSNLAGGNNEQFF; V: TRBV5-1; size: NA; J: TRBJ2-1
CDR3: CASSSDRGREQYF; V: TRBV7-8; size: NA; J: TRBJ2-7
CDR3: CAISRTSGSSYEQYF; V: TRBV10-3; size: once; J: TRBJ2-7